The rows below give T cell receptor beta chains drawn from one sample of a study of response to subunit inactivated influenza vaccine. TCRdb fed the RT-PCR reads into MiXCR, producing one record per CDR3 protein. The sample lists about 500,000 distinct CDR3 sequences; approximately 7.2% were seen once. This specimen consisted of PBMCs from blood, obtained approximately 25 months after vaccination. The receptors were gathered from a man between 50 and 70 years old who received an inactivated influenza vaccine. CDR3s include the opening cysteine and the closing phenylalanine or tryptophan. A D gene is named only where the DNA matches it firmly. Clone size, where shown, is once, few, many, or a class for clones that have expanded.

v_call: TRBV7-8; d_call: -; j_call: TRBJ2-7; clone_size: few; cdr3_aa: CASTTRVGQYEQYF; cdr3_nt: TGTGCCAGCACTACCAGGGTTGGACAGTACGAGCAGTACTTC
v_call: TRBV5-6; d_call: TRBD2; j_call: TRBJ2-2; clone_size: -; cdr3_aa: CASSVPGLADGGELFF; cdr3_nt: TGTGCCAGCAGCGTCCCGGGACTAGCTGACGGCGGGGAGCTGTTTTTT
v_call: TRBV20-1; d_call: TRBD2; j_call: TRBJ2-7; clone_size: -; cdr3_aa: CSARDQLAGIFYEQYF; cdr3_nt: TGCAGTGCTAGAGATCAACTAGCGGGAATTTTCTACGAGCAGTACTTC
v_call: TRBV15; d_call: -; j_call: TRBJ2-2; clone_size: few; cdr3_aa: CATSRDIQNTGELFF; cdr3_nt: TGTGCCACCAGCAGAGATATACAGAACACCGGGGAGCTGTTTTTT
v_call: TRBV7-2; d_call: -; j_call: TRBJ2-3; clone_size: few; cdr3_aa: CASSLADGFSTDTQYF; cdr3_nt: TGTGCCAGCAGCTTAGCGGACGGGTTTAGCACAGATACGCAGTATTTT
v_call: TRBV3-1; d_call: -; j_call: TRBJ2-7; clone_size: -; cdr3_aa: CASSQDSGTPYEQYF; cdr3_nt: TGTGCCAGCAGCCAAGATTCAGGGACCCCCTACGAGCAGTACTTC
v_call: TRBV20-1; d_call: -; j_call: TRBJ1-2; clone_size: -; cdr3_aa: CSARAYGYTF; cdr3_nt: TGCAGTGCCAGGGCCTATGGCTACACCTTC
v_call: TRBV7-7; d_call: -; j_call: TRBJ2-1; clone_size: -; cdr3_aa: CASSFGPIGYNEQFF; cdr3_nt: TGTGCCAGCAGCTTCGGGCCGATCGGGTACAATGAGCAGTTCTTC
v_call: TRBV11-1; d_call: TRBD2; j_call: TRBJ2-3; clone_size: few; cdr3_aa: CASSADGLAGRSTDTQYF; cdr3_nt: TGTGCCAGCAGCGCTGATGGACTAGCGGGAAGAAGCACAGATACGCAGTATTTT
v_call: TRBV6-1; d_call: -; j_call: TRBJ2-3; clone_size: -; cdr3_aa: CASSERFADTQYF; cdr3_nt: TGTGCCAGCAGTGAACGATTCGCAGATACGCAGTATTTT
v_call: TRBV12-3/TRBV12-4; d_call: TRBD2; j_call: TRBJ2-2; clone_size: -; cdr3_aa: CASSRTSGGAGELFF; cdr3_nt: TGTGCCAGCAGTAGGACTAGCGGGGGTGCCGGGGAGCTGTTTTTT
v_call: TRBV9; d_call: TRBD2; j_call: TRBJ2-7; clone_size: few; cdr3_aa: CASSVASGMAYEQYF; cdr3_nt: TGTGCCAGCAGCGTAGCTAGCGGGATGGCTTACGAGCAGTACTTC
v_call: TRBV7-6; d_call: -; j_call: TRBJ2-2; clone_size: -; cdr3_aa: CASSLKMGLGGELFF; cdr3_nt: TGTGCCAGCAGTCTAAAGATGGGGCTTGGCGGGGAGCTGTTTTTT
v_call: TRBV30; d_call: -; j_call: TRBJ1-3; clone_size: -; cdr3_aa: CAWCYRYSGNTIYF; cdr3_nt: TGTGCCTGGTGTTACAGATACTCTGGAAACACCATATATTTT
v_call: TRBV19; d_call: TRBD1; j_call: TRBJ1-4; clone_size: many; cdr3_aa: CATGPGQGRPNEKLFF; cdr3_nt: TGTGCCACCGGACCGGGACAGGGGCGACCTAATGAAAAACTGTTTTTT
v_call: TRBV5-4; d_call: -; j_call: TRBJ1-6; clone_size: many; cdr3_aa: CASSLIGDSPLHF; cdr3_nt: TGTGCCAGCAGCTTGATAGGGGATTCACCCCTCCACTTT
v_call: TRBV4-2; d_call: TRBD1; j_call: TRBJ2-4; clone_size: few; cdr3_aa: CASSQAGQGGKNIQYF; cdr3_nt: TGTGCCAGCAGCCAAGCGGGACAGGGTGGCAAAAACATTCAGTACTTC
v_call: TRBV6-2/TRBV6-3; d_call: TRBD1; j_call: TRBJ1-5; clone_size: many; cdr3_aa: CASRQGRNQPQHF; cdr3_nt: TGTGCCAGCAGACAGGGGAGGAATCAGCCCCAGCATTTT
v_call: TRBV20-1; d_call: TRBD2; j_call: TRBJ2-1; clone_size: many; cdr3_aa: CSAPGRLAGYNEQFF; cdr3_nt: TGCAGTGCTCCCGGGCGGCTAGCGGGATACAATGAGCAGTTCTTC
v_call: TRBV20-1; d_call: TRBD2; j_call: TRBJ2-3; clone_size: -; cdr3_aa: CSAAGTSGSADTQYF; cdr3_nt: TGCAGTGCAGCCGGGACTAGCGGGAGCGCAGATACGCAGTATTTT
v_call: TRBV20-1; d_call: -; j_call: TRBJ1-5; clone_size: few; cdr3_aa: CSARAGNQPQHF; cdr3_nt: TGCAGTGCTAGAGCAGGGAATCAGCCCCAGCATTTT
v_call: TRBV3-1; d_call: -; j_call: TRBJ1-6; clone_size: few; cdr3_aa: CASSQAALDNSPLHF; cdr3_nt: TGTGCCAGCAGCCAAGCAGCTTTAGATAATTCACCCCTCCACTTT
v_call: TRBV7-6; d_call: TRBD1; j_call: TRBJ1-1; clone_size: many; cdr3_aa: CASSLDRDEAFF; cdr3_nt: TGTGCCAGCAGCTTGGACAGGGATGAAGCTTTCTTT
v_call: TRBV10-2; d_call: -; j_call: TRBJ2-1; clone_size: -; cdr3_aa: CASSRAGAGVEQFF; cdr3_nt: TGCGCCAGCAGCCGGGCGGGGGCCGGGGTTGAGCAGTTCTTC
v_call: TRBV4-3; d_call: -; j_call: TRBJ2-2; clone_size: few; cdr3_aa: CASSQDFGGELFF; cdr3_nt: TGCGCCAGCAGCCAAGATTTCGGCGGGGAGCTGTTTTTT
v_call: TRBV11-2; d_call: -; j_call: TRBJ1-3; clone_size: many; cdr3_aa: CASSFDSSGNTIYF; cdr3_nt: TGTGCCAGCAGCTTCGACAGCTCTGGAAACACCATATATTTT
v_call: TRBV6-2/TRBV6-3; d_call: TRBD1; j_call: TRBJ1-1; clone_size: many; cdr3_aa: CASSSRDRGLVYTEAFF; cdr3_nt: TGTGCCAGCAGCTCCCGGGACAGGGGGCTCGTTTACACTGAAGCTTTCTTT
v_call: TRBV7-9; d_call: TRBD2; j_call: TRBJ2-7; clone_size: few; cdr3_aa: CASSHALADSYEQYF; cdr3_nt: TGTGCCAGCAGCCACGCCCTAGCGGACTCCTACGAGCAGTACTTC
v_call: TRBV12-3/TRBV12-4; d_call: TRBD1; j_call: TRBJ1-2; clone_size: many; cdr3_aa: CASRTGVEGYTF; cdr3_nt: TGTGCCAGCAGGACAGGGGTAGAGGGCTACACCTTC
v_call: TRBV4-2; d_call: -; j_call: TRBJ2-2; clone_size: -; cdr3_aa: CASSQFGRGGANTGELFF; cdr3_nt: TGTGCCAGCAGCCAATTCGGTAGAGGGGGGGCCAACACCGGGGAGCTGTTTTTT
v_call: TRBV7-2; d_call: TRBD2; j_call: TRBJ2-2; clone_size: many; cdr3_aa: CASSRLAGRNTGELFF; cdr3_nt: TGTGCCAGCAGCCGACTAGCGGGAAGGAACACCGGGGAGCTGTTTTTT
v_call: TRBV10-3; d_call: -; j_call: TRBJ1-2; clone_size: few; cdr3_aa: CAIAGNGYTF; cdr3_nt: TGTGCCATCGCTGGTAATGGCTACACCTTC
v_call: TRBV5-1; d_call: -; j_call: TRBJ2-1; clone_size: few; cdr3_aa: CASSSGGNPYNEQFF; cdr3_nt: TGCGCCAGCAGCTCTGGCGGGAATCCCTACAATGAGCAGTTCTTC
v_call: TRBV9; d_call: TRBD2; j_call: TRBJ2-2; clone_size: -; cdr3_aa: CASSVGGLGNTGELFF; cdr3_nt: TGTGCCAGCAGCGTAGGGGGACTAGGAAACACCGGGGAGCTGTTTTTT
v_call: TRBV5-1; d_call: TRBD1; j_call: TRBJ2-3; clone_size: many; cdr3_aa: CASSLAQGADTQYF; cdr3_nt: TGCGCCAGCAGCTTGGCACAGGGGGCCGATACGCAGTATTTT
v_call: TRBV10-3; d_call: -; j_call: TRBJ1-1; clone_size: -; cdr3_aa: CAIRRKPNTEAFF; cdr3_nt: TGTGCCATCAGACGGAAACCGAACACTGAAGCTTTCTTT
v_call: TRBV15; d_call: -; j_call: TRBJ2-5; clone_size: many; cdr3_aa: CATSRRKPPETQYF; cdr3_nt: TGTGCCACCAGCAGAAGAAAGCCCCCAGAGACCCAGTACTTC
v_call: TRBV15; d_call: TRBD1; j_call: TRBJ2-7; clone_size: -; cdr3_aa: CATRSRDRVGEQYF; cdr3_nt: TGTGCCACCAGGAGCCGGGACAGGGTGGGCGAGCAGTACTTC
v_call: TRBV7-2; d_call: TRBD2; j_call: TRBJ2-2; clone_size: -; cdr3_aa: CASSFFAGGGAGELIF; cdr3_nt: TGTGCCAGCAGCTTTTTTGCGGGGGGCGGGGCCGGGGAGCTGATTTTT
v_call: TRBV11-2; d_call: -; j_call: TRBJ2-5; clone_size: -; cdr3_aa: CASSLVSGMDQYF; cdr3_nt: TGTGCCAGCAGCTTGGTGTCCGGGATGGACCAGTACTTC
v_call: TRBV10-3; d_call: -; j_call: TRBJ1-4; clone_size: -; cdr3_aa: CAISEGRLNEKLFF; cdr3_nt: TGTGCCATCAGTGAAGGGCGGCTTAATGAAAAACTGTTTTTT